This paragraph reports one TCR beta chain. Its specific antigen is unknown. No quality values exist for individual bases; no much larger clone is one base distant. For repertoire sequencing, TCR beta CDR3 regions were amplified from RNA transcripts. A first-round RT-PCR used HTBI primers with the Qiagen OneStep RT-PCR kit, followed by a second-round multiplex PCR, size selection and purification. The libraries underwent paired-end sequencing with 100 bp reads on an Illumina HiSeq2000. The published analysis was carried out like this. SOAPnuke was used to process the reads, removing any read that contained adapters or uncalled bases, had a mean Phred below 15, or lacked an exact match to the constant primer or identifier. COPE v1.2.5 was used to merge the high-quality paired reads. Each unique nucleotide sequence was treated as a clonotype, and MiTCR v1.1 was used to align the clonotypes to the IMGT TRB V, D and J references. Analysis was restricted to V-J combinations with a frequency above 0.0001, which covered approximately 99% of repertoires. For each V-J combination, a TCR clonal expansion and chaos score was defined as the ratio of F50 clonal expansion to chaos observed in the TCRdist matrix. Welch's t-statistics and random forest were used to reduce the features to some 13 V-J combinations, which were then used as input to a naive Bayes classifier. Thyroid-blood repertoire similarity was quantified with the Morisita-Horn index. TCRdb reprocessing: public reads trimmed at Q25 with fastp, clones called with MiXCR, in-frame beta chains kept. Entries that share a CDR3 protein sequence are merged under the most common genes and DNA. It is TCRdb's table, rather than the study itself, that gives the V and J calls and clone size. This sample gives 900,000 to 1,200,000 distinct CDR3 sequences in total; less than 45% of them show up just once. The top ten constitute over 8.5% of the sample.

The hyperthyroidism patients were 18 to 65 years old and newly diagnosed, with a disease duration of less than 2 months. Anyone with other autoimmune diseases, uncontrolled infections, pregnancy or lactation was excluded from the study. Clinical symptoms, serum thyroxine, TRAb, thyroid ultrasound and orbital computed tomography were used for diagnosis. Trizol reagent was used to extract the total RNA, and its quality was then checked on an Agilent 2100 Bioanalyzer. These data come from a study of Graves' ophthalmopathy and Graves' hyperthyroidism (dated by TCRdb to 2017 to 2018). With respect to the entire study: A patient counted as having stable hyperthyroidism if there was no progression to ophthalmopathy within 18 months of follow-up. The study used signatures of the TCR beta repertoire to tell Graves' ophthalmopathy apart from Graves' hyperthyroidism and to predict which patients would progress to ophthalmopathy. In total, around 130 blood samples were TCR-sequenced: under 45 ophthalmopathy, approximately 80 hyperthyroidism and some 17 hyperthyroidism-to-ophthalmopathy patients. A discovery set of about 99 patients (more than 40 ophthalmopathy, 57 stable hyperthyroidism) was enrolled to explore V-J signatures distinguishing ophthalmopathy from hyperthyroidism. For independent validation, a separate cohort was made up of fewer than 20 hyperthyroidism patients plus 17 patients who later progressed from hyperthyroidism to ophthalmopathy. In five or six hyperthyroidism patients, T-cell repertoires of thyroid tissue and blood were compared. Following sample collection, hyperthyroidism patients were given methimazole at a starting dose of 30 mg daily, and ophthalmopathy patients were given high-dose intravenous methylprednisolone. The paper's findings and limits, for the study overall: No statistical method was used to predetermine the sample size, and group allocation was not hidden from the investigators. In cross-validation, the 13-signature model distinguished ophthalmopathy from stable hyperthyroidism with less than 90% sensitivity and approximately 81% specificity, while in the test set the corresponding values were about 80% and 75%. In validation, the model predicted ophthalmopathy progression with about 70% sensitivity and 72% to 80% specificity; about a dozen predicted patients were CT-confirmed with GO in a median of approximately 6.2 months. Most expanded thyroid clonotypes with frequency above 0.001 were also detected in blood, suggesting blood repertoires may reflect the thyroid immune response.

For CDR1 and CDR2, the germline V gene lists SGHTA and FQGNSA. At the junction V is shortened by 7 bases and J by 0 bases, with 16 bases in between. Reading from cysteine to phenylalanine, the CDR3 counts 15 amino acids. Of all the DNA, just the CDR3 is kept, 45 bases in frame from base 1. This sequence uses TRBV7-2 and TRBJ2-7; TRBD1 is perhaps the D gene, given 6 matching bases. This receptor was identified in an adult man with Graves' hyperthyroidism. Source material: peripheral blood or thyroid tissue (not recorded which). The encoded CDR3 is CASTVQGTNSYEQYF. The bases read TGTGCCAGCACCGTCCAGGGGACAAACTCCTACGAGCAGTACTTC. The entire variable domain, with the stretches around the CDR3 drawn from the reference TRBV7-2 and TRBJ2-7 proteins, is GAGVSQSPSNKVTEKGKDVELRCDPISGHTALYWYRQSLGQGLEFLIYFQGNSAPDKSGLPSDRFSAERTGGSVSTLTIQRTQQEDSAVYLCASTVQGTNSYEQYFGPGTRLTVT.